This T cell receptor (beta chain) was observed in a study of shared clonotypes between healthy human individuals. Germline CDR1 and CDR2: SGHRS and YFSETQ. This CDR3 region has 16 residues. Trimming removed 3 bases from V and 1 base from J; junction bases left unmatched: 3. Study results and limitations: Clonotype sharing levels among donors were expected to vary with sequencing depth.

Only in-frame clones appear in the TCRdb table, and some are missing; sequencing was by immunoSEQ multiplex PCR. Of 550,000 to 700,000 clones in the sample, 73% were seen once. Details on this clone: Its target is unknown.

The sample was memory CD4+ T cells sorted from blood. Subset: CD45RA-negative fraction. The chain carries TRBV5-1 and TRBJ2-7, with TRBD2 identical over 14 bases. The receptor comes from a woman aged 25 to 39 in good health. The CDR3 nucleotides are TGCGCCAGCAGCTGGGGGACTAGCGGGGGATCCTACGAGCAGTACTTC. This translates into CASSWGTSGGSYEQYF.